This entry lists 14 T cell receptor beta chains sequenced from one sample in a study of T cells after yellow fever vaccination. TCRdb re-derived calls from the 5' RACE reads in MiXCR, one entry per CDR3 protein. The sample contains 250,000 or so distinct CDR3 sequences, 3.6% of which appear only once. Here the sequenced sample was PBMCs, taken 15 days after the yellow fever booster vaccination. These receptors were obtained from a man between 18 and 35 years old who received the YFV17D yellow fever vaccine.

This clonotype was observed at least ten times. The chain links TRBV5-6 to TRBJ1-2; no definite D call. The CDR3 is 14 amino acids. Trimming removed 0 bases at V and 3 bases at J, with 9 bases between. Per the germline V gene, CDR1 is SGHDT and CDR2 is YYEEEE. The CDR3 bases are TGTGCCAGCAGCTTGGGCGGCTCCTACTATGGCTACACCTTC. Translating it yields CASSLGGSYYGYTF.

This clonotype was detected ten times or more. The gene calls are TRBV12-3 or TRBV12-4 and TRBJ2-3; D is perhaps TRBD1 (5 bases). The CDR3 length is 13 residues. V lost 5 bases to trimming and J lost 10 bases, with 16 bases between them. For the CDR3, the DNA is TGTGCCAGCAGTCCTGGGCTAGGGGTTGCGCAGTATTTT. Translating gives CASSPGLGVAQYF.

This clonotype was recorded at least ten times. The V gene is TRBV30, the J gene TRBJ1-1; TRBD1 is a possible D gene (5 bases). This CDR3 is 16 amino acids long. V was pared by 4 bases and J by 1 base, with 19 bases between. From germline, CDR1 is GTSNPN and CDR2 SVGIG (reference sequence). CDR3 bases: TGTGCCTGGATGGGTGGGACGGAGACTCAGAACACTGAAGCTTTCTTT. Translated: CAWMGGTETQNTEAFF.

This clonotype was observed at least ten times. The chain couples TRBV15 to TRBJ2-7, with a tentative D call TRBD1 (5 bases). The CDR3 length is 15 residues. V lost 1 base, J lost 3 bases, and 13 bases lay in between. The V gene's germline CDR1 is LNHNV and CDR2 YYDKDF (reference sequence). The CDR3 here is CATSRARGRSYEQYF. CDR3 nucleotides: TGTGCCACCAGCAGAGCAAGGGGCCGGAGCTACGAGCAGTACTTC.

This clonotype was observed at least ten times. This chain connects TRBV5-1 to TRBJ1-1; the D is unclear. The CDR3 is 15 residues long. From germline, CDR1 is SGHRS and CDR2 YFSETQ. V was clipped by 3 bases and J by 1 base, with 13 bases between them. The CDR3 spells CASSSTDLTNTEAFF. The DNA for the CDR3 is TGCGCCAGCAGCTCAACGGACCTTACGAACACTGAAGCTTTCTTT. The entire variable domain, with the rest obtained from reference TRBV5-1 and TRBJ1-1, is as follows: KAGVTQTPRYLIKTRGQQVTLSCSPISGHRSVSWYQQTPGQGLQFLFEYFSETQRNKGNFPGRFSGRQFSNSRSEMNVSTLELGDSALYLCASSSTDLTNTEAFFGQGTRLTVV.

In its sample, this clonotype was seen many times. The V call is TRBV5-1, the J call TRBJ2-2; 8 bases are a match to TRBD2. Germline lookup yields CDR1 SGHRS and CDR2 YFSETQ. CDR3 length equals 15 residues. Trimming cost V 3 bases and J 5 bases; bases outside gene matches: 6. The CDR3 here is CASSWEAGDTGELFF. In DNA, the CDR3 is TGCGCCAGCAGCTGGGAAGCGGGAGATACCGGGGAGCTGTTTTTT. Full variable domain (rest looked up from reference TRBV5-1 and TRBJ2-2): KAGVTQTPRYLIKTRGQQVTLSCSPISGHRSVSWYQQTPGQGLQFLFEYFSETQRNKGNFPGRFSGRQFSNSRSEMNVSTLELGDSALYLCASSWEAGDTGELFFGEGSRLTVL.

This clonotype was detected ten times or more. The chain carries TRBV18 and TRBJ2-7, with TRBD1 matching 8 bases. Unmatched junction bases numbered 5, after V lost 3 bases and J lost 1 base. The CDR3 runs to 15 residues. The germline gives CDR1 KGHSH, CDR2 LQKENI. The CDR3 region has the DNA TGTGCCAGCTCACCCCTACAGGGGGATTCCTACGAGCAGTACTTC. Translating it yields CASSPLQGDSYEQYF.

This clonotype was detected many times. The rearrangement uses TRBV2 and TRBJ2-1, with TRBD2 identical over 10 bases. The trim removed 6 bases at V and 5 bases at J, leaving 13 bases unmatched. The CDR3 sequence is 17 residues long. Germline assignment: CDR1 SNHLY and CDR2 FYNNEI. CDR3 loop: CASSQRVAGGKDNEQFF. The CDR3 bases are TGTGCCAGCAGCCAGCGAGTAGCGGGGGGTAAAGACAATGAGCAGTTCTTC.

This clonotype showed up many times. The chain is built from TRBV29-1 and TRBJ2-5; 10 positions match TRBD1. The CDR3 sequence is 14 residues long. Germline CDR1 reads SQVTM; CDR2 reads ANQGSEA. V dropped 7 bases and J dropped 9; count of bases not matched to a gene: 14. The CDR3: CSARRTGGDRAQYF. CDR3 DNA: TGCAGCGCCCGAAGGACAGGGGGTGACCGGGCCCAGTACTTC.

This clonotype has a count of ten or more. The chain is built from TRBV5-1 and TRBJ2-7; D tentatively reads TRBD1 or TRBD2 (5 bases each). Trimming cost V 4 bases and J 6 bases, with 14 bases left between them. This CDR3 is 13 amino acids long. The germline V gene has CDR1 SGHRS and CDR2 YFSETQ. The CDR3 spells CASSLGVDGEQYF. The CDR3 DNA is TGCGCCAGCAGCCTGGGGGTTGATGGCGAGCAGTACTTC.

This clonotype was seen at least ten times. J is TRBJ2-5 and V is TRBV11-2, with 7 bases that match TRBD2. The CDR3 sequence is 15 residues long. Looked up from germline, CDR1 is SGHAT and CDR2 is FQNNGV. The junction had 11 bases not matched to a gene; V was cut back by 5 bases and J by 5 bases. CDR3 amino acids: CASSPLGGGWETQYF. CDR3 nucleotides: TGTGCCAGCAGCCCCCTAGGCGGGGGTTGGGAGACCCAGTACTTC.

There are many counts of this clonotype. This chain links TRBV5-1 with TRBJ2-1; D remains unclear. Trimming shortened V by 2 bases and J by 7 bases, and 4 bases separated the two germline ends. Germline V CDR1 and CDR2: SGHRS, YFSETQ. The CDR3 contains 11 residues. The DNA of the CDR3 is TGCGCCAGCAGCTTCGCGAATGAGCAGTTCTTC. This translates into CASSFANEQFF.

This chain connects TRBV20-1 to TRBJ2-3; unclear D gene. V lost 3 bases, J lost 5 bases, and 15 bases lay in between. This CDR3 is 14 amino acids long. In germline, CDR1 is DFQATT, CDR2 SNEGSKA (reference sequence). The chain's CDR3 is CSARGLVERDTQYF. The CDR3 DNA follows: TGCAGTGCTAGGGGCCTAGTTGAGAGAGATACGCAGTATTTT.

This clonotype was recorded at least ten times. The gene calls are TRBV12-3 or TRBV12-4 and TRBJ1-2, with 7 bases that match TRBD1. The CDR3 totals 13 residues. Trimming removed 8 bases from V and 8 bases from J; junction bases left unmatched: 11. CDR3 bases: TGTGCCAGCGGATTGACAGGGAGGTACGGCTACACCTTC. Its translation: CASGLTGRYGYTF.